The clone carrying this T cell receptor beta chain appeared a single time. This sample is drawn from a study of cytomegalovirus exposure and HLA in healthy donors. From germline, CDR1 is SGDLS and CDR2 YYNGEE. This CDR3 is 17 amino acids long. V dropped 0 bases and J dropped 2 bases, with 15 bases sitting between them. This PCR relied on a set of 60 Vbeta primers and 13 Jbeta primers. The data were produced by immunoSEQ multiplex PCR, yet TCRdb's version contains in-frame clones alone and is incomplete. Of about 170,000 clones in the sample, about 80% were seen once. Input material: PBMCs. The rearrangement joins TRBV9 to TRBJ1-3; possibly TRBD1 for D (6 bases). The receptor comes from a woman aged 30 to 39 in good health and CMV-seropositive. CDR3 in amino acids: CASSVAGAGETGNTIYF. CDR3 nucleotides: TGTGCCAGCAGCGTAGCAGGGGCAGGGGAGACTGGAAACACCATATATTTT. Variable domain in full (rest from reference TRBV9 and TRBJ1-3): DSGVTQTPKHLITATGQRVTLRCSPRSGDLSVYWYQQSLDQGLQFLIQYYNGEERAKGNILERFSAQQFPDLHSELNLSSLELGDSALYFCASSVAGAGETGNTIYFGEGSWLTVV.